This is a list of T cell receptor beta chains from one sample in a study of vaccination and CD4 T cells after COVID-19. One entry per CDR3 protein results from TCRdb running MiXCR on the PCR reads. This sample carries around 10,000 distinct CDR3 sequences, approximately 57% of them seen once, and the ten largest clones take 30% to 35%. Their target antigens are unknown. The sample was CD4+ T cells from blood, cultured in vitro. These receptors all stem from a human donor who had recovered from COVID-19. Each CDR3 is given with its conserved first and last residue. D genes are given only for firm matches. Size values are once, few and many counts, or a class for expanded clones, and some rows have none.

>-|-|TRBV7-2|TRBJ1-6
TGTGCCAGCAGCCGCTGGACTCTCAAGGATCCACCCCTCCACTTT
CASSRWTLKDPPLHF
>TRBD2|-|TRBV20-1|TRBJ2-3
TGCAGTGCTAGAGCGGCTCTAGCGGGAGGGCCGGATACGCAGTATTTT
CSARAALAGGPDTQYF
>TRBD1|-|TRBV28|TRBJ2-3
TGTGCCAGCAGCCGGGACAGGGGACCCGATACGCAGTATTTT
CASSRDRGPDTQYF
>-|few|TRBV2|TRBJ1-2
TGTGCCAGCAGTGAATCTGGGTATGGCTACACCTTC
CASSESGYGYTF
>TRBD1|-|TRBV7-2|TRBJ1-4
TGTGCCAGCAGCTCGGGGACAGGGACAACTAATGAAAAACTGTTTTTT
CASSSGTGTTNEKLFF
>TRBD2|-|TRBV20-1|TRBJ2-7
TGCAGTGCAAGGACTAGCGGGTCCTACGAGCAGTACTTC
CSARTSGSYEQYF
>TRBD2|-|TRBV20-1|TRBJ2-1
TGCAGTGTGTTTTTGCCTAGCGGGAGCCATGAGCAGTTCTTC
CSVFLPSGSHEQFF
>-|-|TRBV6-1|TRBJ2-3
TGTGCCAGCAGTGAACATCACAGTGGTTTCTCAGATACGCAGTATTTT
CASSEHHSGFSDTQYF
>-|-|TRBV19|TRBJ2-7
TGTGCCAGTAGTCCTTCGAACGACAGAAAGTCCTACGAGCAGTACTTC
CASSPSNDRKSYEQYF
>TRBD1|-|TRBV20-1|TRBJ1-1
TGCAGTGCTAGAGGCCCGACAGGGAAGGGTGAAGCTTTCTTT
CSARGPTGKGEAFF
>TRBD1|few|TRBV7-2|TRBJ1-3
TGTGCCAGCAGCCCACAGGGGGAGACGGACACCATATATTTT
CASSPQGETDTIYF
>TRBD1|-|TRBV6-2/TRBV6-3|TRBJ1-6
TGTGCCATCAATACCGGGACAGTTAATTCACCCCTCCACTTT
CAINTGTVNSPLHF
>-|-|TRBV21-1|TRBJ2-1
TGTGCCAGCAGCACCCCCTGGGAGGGGGCGAAGGGTGATGAGCAGTTCTTC
CASSTPWEGAKGDEQFF
>TRBD1|-|TRBV10-3|TRBJ1-1
TGTGCCATCACCATGACAGGGGACAACACTAAAGCTTTCTTT
CAITMTGDNTKAFF
>-|-|TRBV24-1|TRBJ2-3
TGTGCCACCAGTGAAACCGGCCGTGCCGCGGGAGATACGCAGTATTTT
CATSETGRAAGDTQYF
>-|-|TRBV7-3|TRBJ2-7
TGTGCCAGCAGCCCGGCCCCTCGGGGCGAGCAGTACTTC
CASSPAPRGEQYF
>TRBD1|-|TRBV6-1|TRBJ2-7
TGTGCCAGCAGTGGGCGACAGGGAGAAAACGAGCAGTACTTC
CASSGRQGENEQYF
>-|-|TRBV6-1|TRBJ1-3
TGTGCCGGAGACGGGGGCTCTGGAAACACCATATATTTT
CAGDGGSGNTIYF
>-|few|TRBV6-1|TRBJ1-1
TGTGCCAGCGGCCGTGGGGGCACTGAAGCTTTCTTT
CASGRGGTEAFF
>-|-|TRBV6-1|TRBJ1-1
TGTGCCACCCTGACCATCAGGGGAAACACTGAAGCTTTCTTT
CATLTIRGNTEAFF
>-|-|TRBV7-9|TRBJ2-3
TGTGCCAGCAGCCCCGGGGGACCTAGCACAGATACGCAGTATTTT
CASSPGGPSTDTQYF
>-|few|TRBV7-3|TRBJ2-5
TGTGCCAGCAGCCCAGCCCCCGGACCCCAAGAGACCCAGTACTTC
CASSPAPGPQETQYF
>-|-|TRBV6-5|TRBJ1-3
TGTGCCAGCAGTTACCGGACCCCAAGGGAGACTGGAAACACCATATATTTT
CASSYRTPRETGNTIYF
>-|-|TRBV24-1|TRBJ1-2
TGTGCCACCAGTGATCCCGACCGGAACTATGGCTACACCTTC
CATSDPDRNYGYTF
>-|once|TRBV10-3|TRBJ1-1
TGTGCCATCAGTGAGTCTCAGGGCCACCCTGAAGCTTTCTTT
CAISESQGHPEAFF
>-|-|TRBV6-1|TRBJ2-1
TGTGCCAGCAGAAGGTCGTGGCAGAGCTCCTACAATGAGCAGTTCTTC
CASRRSWQSSYNEQFF
>TRBD1|-|TRBV19|TRBJ2-5
TGTGCCAGTAGTGCTACAGGGGAGCAAGGGACCCAGTACTTC
CASSATGEQGTQYF